These 27 T cell receptor beta chains originate from one sample sequenced in a study of chemoradiotherapy in HPV16-positive cancers. Repertoires were generated with immunoSEQ multiplex PCR, while TCRdb's copy carries only in-frame clones and drops some. The table includes about 4,700 clones, around 78% detected once. Sample: tumor tissue, taken from a patient who underwent chemoradiotherapy. The receptors were gathered from a human donor with HPV-associated anogenital cancer.

The chain carries TRBV18 and TRBJ2-3; D ambiguous. With 2 bases removed from V and 1 base from J, the gap between germline ends came to 10 bases. Germline V gene lookup returns CDR1 KGHSH and CDR2 LQKENI. The CDR3 contains 15 residues. The CDR3 protein is CASSPVSAGTDTQYF. The CDR3 region has the DNA TGTGCCAGCTCACCAGTCTCGGCGGGCACAGATACGCAGTATTTT.

This clone was seen a handful of times. The V call is TRBV9, the J call TRBJ2-3, with D perhaps TRBD1 (6 bases). Per germline, CDR1 SGDLS and CDR2 YYNGEE. V shed 3 bases and J shed 2 bases, with 13 bases lying between them. The CDR3 has 15 residues. CDR3 nucleotides: TGTGCCAGCAGCGCGACAGGTCTTTCCACAGATACGCAGTATTTT. As protein: CASSATGLSTDTQYF. The variable domain in full, completed from reference TRBV9 and TRBJ2-3, reads DSGVTQTPKHLITATGQRVTLRCSPRSGDLSVYWYQQSLDQGLQFLIQYYNGEERAKGNILERFSAQQFPDLHSELNLSSLELGDSALYFCASSATGLSTDTQYFGPGTRLTVL.

The rearrangement joins TRBV9 to TRBJ2-2; D possibly corresponds to TRBD2 (6 bases). The CDR3 loop spans 16 amino acids. With 2 bases removed from V and 3 bases from J, the gap between germline ends came to 14 bases. Germline V gene lookup returns CDR1 SGDLS and CDR2 YYNGEE. The CDR3 sequence: CASSVGRGIDTGELFF. CDR3 bases: TGTGCCAGCAGCGTGGGTCGGGGGATCGACACCGGGGAGCTGTTTTTT.

The rearrangement joins TRBV19 to TRBJ2-6, with 7 bases fitting TRBD2. Germline CDR1 and CDR2: LNHDA and SQIVND (reference sequence). The CDR3 runs 18 residues. With V trimmed by 7 bases and J by 4 bases, 16 bases remained unmatched. CDR3 in DNA: TGTGCCAGTAATAGGGTAGCTAGCGGAGTGGAGGGGGCCAACGTCCTGACTTTC. As protein: CASNRVASGVEGANVLTF.

This clone showed up just once. This sequence joins TRBV9 and TRBJ2-1; 9 nucleotides match TRBD1. CDR1 is SGDLS and CDR2 is YYNGEE in the germline V gene. The CDR3 is 16 residues long. V dropped 4 bases and J dropped 7; count of bases not matched to a gene: 12. The CDR3 DNA reads TGTGCCAGCAGCCCAGGGGGGACAGGGAGGGAGAATGAGCAGTTCTTC. Translated, it gives CASSPGGTGRENEQFF.

The chain links TRBV6-1 to TRBJ1-4; 9 nucleotides agree with TRBD1. V lost 1 base and J lost 5; bases outside the gene matches: 5. CDR3 length: 16 amino acids. Germline loops: CDR1 MNHNS, CDR2 SASEGT. This CDR3 reads CASSEESGTGNEKLFF. CDR3 in DNA: TGTGCCAGCAGTGAAGAGTCCGGGACAGGGAATGAAAAACTGTTTTTT.

This clone appeared once. The chain employs TRBV6-6 and TRBJ1-2; tentatively, D is TRBD1 (6 bases). This CDR3 has 13 amino acids. With 6 bases removed from V and 8 bases from J, the gap between germline ends came to 16 bases. Germline CDR1 MNHNY, CDR2 SVGAGI (reference sequence). DNA of the CDR3: TGTGCCAGCAGGCCAAGGGGGGACGGAGGCTACACCTTC. This encodes CASRPRGDGGYTF.

This chain joins TRBV5-6 and TRBJ2-5, with TRBD2 matching over 7 bases. The ends lost 3 bases at V and 5 bases at J; junction bases unmatched: 7. CDR3 length: 14 residues. Germline V gene lookup returns CDR1 SGHDT and CDR2 YYEEEE. The CDR3 region is CASSWTRRRETQYF. CDR3 DNA: TGTGCCAGCAGCTGGACTAGGAGGCGGGAGACCCAGTACTTC.

This chain joins TRBV6-5 and TRBJ1-2, with 9 nucleotides matching TRBD1. CDR1 and CDR2 from the germline V gene are MNHEY and SVGAGI. Trimming removed 6 bases from V and 7 bases from J; junction bases left unmatched: 6. The CDR3 covers 13 residues. CDR3 region: CASSPTGGGGYTF. The CDR3 bases are TGTGCCAGCAGCCCCACAGGGGGCGGTGGCTACACCTTC.

V is TRBV7-9 and J is TRBJ2-7; tentative D call: TRBD1 (6 bases). The CDR3 spans 16 residues. Germline CDR1 and CDR2: SEHNR and FQNEAQ (reference sequence). The germline V and J ends were trimmed by 3 bases and 0 bases, with 15 bases remaining between them. Written as DNA, the CDR3 is TGTGCCAGCAGCTTCCACCCGGGGACACTCTCCTACGAGCAGTACTTC. It is translated as CASSFHPGTLSYEQYF.

V usage is TRBV6-5 and J usage is TRBJ1-2, with a tentative D call TRBD1 (5 bases). CDR3 length: 14 residues. Germline assignment: CDR1 MNHEY and CDR2 SVGAGI. The V and J ends lost 5 bases and 7 bases respectively, with 17 bases between them. The CDR3 DNA reads as TGTGCCAGCAGTGAGAATCTGGGACCGCCTGGCTACACCTTC. It codes for CASSENLGPPGYTF.

The CDR3 sequence is CATAPGLAGGTDTQYF. The CDR3 DNA sequence: TGCGCCACTGCACCGGGACTAGCGGGGGGCACAGATACGCAGTATTTT. The chain has TRBV5-1 and TRBJ2-3; TRBD2 aligns across 14 bases. Germline CDR1 SGHRS, CDR2 YFSETQ. CDR3 length: 16 amino acids. J lost 1 base, V lost 9 bases, and 7 bases had no gene match.

The gene calls are TRBV7-2 and TRBJ1-5; 7 bases are a match to TRBD1. This CDR3 spans 15 amino acids. Per the germline V gene, CDR1 is SGHTA and CDR2 is FQGNSA. Losses at the gene ends were 5 bases for V and 6 bases for J; bases not matched to a gene: 10. CDR3 nucleotide sequence: TGTGCCAGCAGCCAAAACGCGGACAGGTTTCAGCCCCAGCATTTT. It specifies CASSQNADRFQPQHF.

The gene calls are TRBV29-1 and TRBJ2-3, with unresolved D. Trimming removed 0 bases at V and 1 base at J, with 5 bases between. The CDR3 covers 13 residues. CDR1 SQVTM and CDR2 ANQGSEA come from the germline V gene. The CDR3: CSVEDRGTDTQYF. The CDR3 DNA is TGCAGCGTTGAAGATAGGGGCACAGATACGCAGTATTTT.

This clone was picked up a small number of times. This sequence joins TRBV6-1 and TRBJ1-4; TRBD1 aligns across 9 bases. The CDR3 runs 14 residues. Germline V gene lookup returns CDR1 MNHNS and CDR2 SASEGT. V was clipped by 4 bases and J by 7 bases; unmatched bases: 4. The CDR3 here is CASSGGQGSEKLFF. The CDR3 coding sequence is TGTGCCAGCAGTGGGGGACAGGGAAGTGAAAAACTGTTTTTT.

This chain links TRBV7-2 with TRBJ2-7; TRBD2 matches at 8 bases. This CDR3 contains 15 residues. J was trimmed by 3 bases and V by 3 bases; bases with no gene match: 7. CDR1 and CDR2 (germline): SGHTA, FQGNSA. In nucleotides, the CDR3 is TGTGCCAGCAGCTTCCTTCCGGGACTAGGCTACGAGCAGTACTTC. This sequence encodes CASSFLPGLGYEQYF.

V gene TRBV29-1 combines with J gene TRBJ2-5, with a possible D match to TRBD1 (5 bases). Germline V gene lookup returns CDR1 SQVTM and CDR2 ANQGSEA. The CDR3 runs to 13 residues. Trimming stripped 4 bases from V and 0 bases from J, with 9 bases between. Here the CDR3 reads CSVGGMYQETQYF. CDR3 sequence (DNA): TGCAGCGTTGGGGGCATGTACCAAGAGACCCAGTACTTC.

V is TRBV10-2 and J is TRBJ2-1; TRBD2 might be the D (5 bases). There are 15 residues in the CDR3. The germline CDR1 and CDR2 sequences are WSHSY and SAAADI. V was cut by 3 bases and J by 1 base, with 10 bases left in between. CDR3 in amino acids: CASSDPSYSYNEQFF. The CDR3 nucleotides are TGCGCCAGCAGTGACCCTAGCTATTCCTACAATGAGCAGTTCTTC.

This clone was detected a few times. The chain links TRBV27 to TRBJ2-1; the D gene could be TRBD1 or TRBD2 (5 bases each). V lost 4 bases and J lost 5, with 12 bases in between. Per the germline V gene, CDR1 is MNHEY and CDR2 is SMNVEV (reference sequence). This CDR3 has 14 residues. The CDR3 spells CASSSPGLDNEQFF. DNA for the CDR3: TGTGCCAGCAGTTCTCCGGGGCTCGACAATGAGCAGTTCTTC.

The V call is TRBV2, the J call TRBJ2-7, with TRBD1 as a possible D gene (8 bases). Trimming removed 3 bases from V and 0 bases from J, with 15 bases in between. The CDR3 has 16 residues. Germline CDR1 SNHLY, CDR2 FYNNEI. The CDR3 DNA reads TGTGCCAGCAGTGACCCAGGGGGCGGGAGCTCCTACGAGCAGTACTTC. As protein: CASSDPGGGSSYEQYF.

V gene TRBV7-9 combines with J gene TRBJ1-1, with D unresolved. The CDR3 consists of 12 residues. Trimming stripped 1 base from V and 6 bases from J, with 6 bases between. The germline gives CDR1 SEHNR, CDR2 FQNEAQ (reference sequence). Here the CDR3 reads CASSLGSAEAFF. As DNA, the CDR3 is TGTGCCAGCAGCTTAGGGAGCGCTGAAGCTTTCTTT.

The rearrangement joins TRBV11-3 to TRBJ2-7, with D tentatively TRBD2 (5 bases). The CDR3 has 14 amino acids. Germline loops: CDR1 SGHNT, CDR2 YENEEA. V was trimmed by 5 bases and J by 0 bases, leaving 11 bases between them. The CDR3 sequence is CASSQGRGSYEQYF. DNA for the CDR3: TGTGCCAGCAGCCAAGGACGGGGCTCCTACGAGCAGTACTTC.

The chain is built from TRBV30 and TRBJ1-1; 7 nucleotides match TRBD1. The CDR3 is made up of 14 amino acids. Looked up from germline, CDR1 is GTSNPN and CDR2 is SVGIG (reference sequence). The V gene end was trimmed by 1 base and the J gene end by 4 bases; junction bases not matched to a gene: 6. CDR3 sequence (DNA): TGTGCCTGGAGTGGACAGGGTGGGGGCACTGAAGCTTTCTTT. It yields the protein CAWSGQGGGTEAFF.

The rearrangement links TRBV19 to TRBJ1-2; a possible D gene is TRBD1 (6 bases). The CDR3 totals 17 residues. The V end lost 3 bases, the J end lost 2 bases, and 19 bases lay between the germline ends. Per the germline V gene, CDR1 is LNHDA and CDR2 is SQIVND (reference sequence). CDR3 nucleotide sequence: TGTGCCAGTAGTATGTTCCAGGGGATAGGATCCAACTATGGCTACACCTTC. Protein: CASSMFQGIGSNYGYTF.

This chain links TRBV18 with TRBJ2-1; 7 bases are a match to TRBD2. Germline V gene lookup returns CDR1 KGHSH and CDR2 LQKENI. This CDR3 is 16 amino acids long. With V trimmed by 3 bases and J by 6 bases, 11 bases remained unmatched. CDR3 residues: CASSPPTSNLANEQFF. CDR3 DNA sequence: TGTGCCAGCTCACCCCCGACTAGCAATTTAGCCAATGAGCAGTTCTTC.

A few counts support this clone. At the DNA level, this CDR3 is encoded by other sequences in the same sample as well. The rearrangement links TRBV6-6 to TRBJ2-1; 9 bases are shared with TRBD2. This CDR3 comprises 14 residues. From germline, CDR1 is MNHNY and CDR2 SVGAGI (reference sequence). Trimming at V came to 2 bases and at J to 8 bases, leaving 4 bases not matched to a gene. CDR3 nucleotides: TGTGCCAGCAGTTACCCCGCGGGAGGGGATGAGCAGTTCTTC. Translated, it gives CASSYPAGGDEQFF.

The gene calls are TRBV2 and TRBJ2-2; TRBD1 or TRBD2 may be the D gene (5 bases each). Between the trimmed V and J ends, which lost 4 bases and 7 bases, there was a span of 16 bases. The CDR3 is made up of 15 amino acids. Germline values: CDR1 SNHLY, CDR2 FYNNEI. The CDR3 is CASSVRGATGGELFF. The CDR3 DNA follows: TGTGCCAGCAGTGTCCGGGGCGCGACTGGCGGGGAGCTGTTTTTT.